One and the same sample provided the 28 T cell receptor beta chains below, sequenced in a study of blood T cell repertoires in COVID-19. Profiling relied on immunoSEQ multiplex PCR, and the TCRdb table lists in-frame clones only, not all of them. The table lists about 220,000 clones, roughly 85% of them singletons. The sample comprised peripheral blood. These receptors originate from a woman in her sixties or seventies with COVID-19, enrolled during active disease.

CDR3 sequence (DNA): TGTGCCATCAAGGAGGCTGGGGCAGATACGCAGTATTTT. This gives the protein CAIKEAGADTQYF. The rearrangement joins TRBV10-3 to TRBJ2-3, with a possible D match to TRBD2 (5 bases). Trimming took off 7 bases at V and 4 bases at J, with 12 bases between the two ends. Per the germline V gene, CDR1 is ENHRY and CDR2 is SYGVKD. This CDR3 is 13 amino acids long.

The chain recombines TRBV7-2 with TRBJ1-3, with D possibly being TRBD1 (6 bases). This CDR3 spans 15 amino acids. Germline values: CDR1 SGHTA, CDR2 FQGNSA. V was pared by 5 bases and J by 9 bases, with 20 bases between. CDR3 protein: CASSRDTGTVGTIYF. The DNA for the CDR3 is TGTGCCAGCAGCCGCGATACAGGGACGGTCGGCACCATATATTTT. Looking up the rest from reference TRBV7-2 and TRBJ1-3 gives the full variable domain: GAGVSQSPSNKVTEKGKDVELRCDPISGHTALYWYRQSLGQGLEFLIYFQGNSAPDKSGLPSDRFSAERTGGSVSTLTIQRTQQEDSAVYLCASSRDTGTVGTIYFGEGSWLTVV.

The genes are TRBV24-1 and TRBJ1-5; 9 bases are shared with TRBD1. Trimming at V came to 3 bases and at J to 6 bases, leaving 8 bases not matched to a gene. This CDR3 region has 16 residues. In germline, CDR1 is KGHDR, CDR2 SFDVKD. The chain's CDR3 is CATSDTTTGGSQPQHF. Written as DNA, the CDR3 is TGTGCCACCAGTGATACTACCACAGGGGGCAGTCAGCCCCAGCATTTT.

This clone was recorded only once. CDR3 coding DNA: TGTGCCAGTAGTAGGCAGGCGGATAGCGTGGAGACCCAGTACTTC. It encodes CASSRQADSVETQYF. This chain links TRBV19 with TRBJ2-5, with D perhaps matching TRBD2 (5 bases). The CDR3 has 15 residues. With 4 bases removed from V and 5 bases from J, the gap between germline ends came to 17 bases. Germline lookup yields CDR1 LNHDA and CDR2 SQIVND (reference sequence).

V and J are TRBV9 and TRBJ2-7; 11 bases are shared with TRBD1. Germline V gene lookup returns CDR1 SGDLS and CDR2 YYNGEE. The CDR3 spans 15 residues. The ends lost 0 bases at V and 5 bases at J; junction bases unmatched: 4. The CDR3 protein is CASSVGTGGRNEQYF. The CDR3 coding sequence is TGTGCCAGCAGCGTAGGGACAGGGGGCCGGAACGAGCAGTACTTC. The variable domain in full, completed from reference TRBV9 and TRBJ2-7, reads DSGVTQTPKHLITATGQRVTLRCSPRSGDLSVYWYQQSLDQGLQFLIQYYNGEERAKGNILERFSAQQFPDLHSELNLSSLELGDSALYFCASSVGTGGRNEQYFGPGTRLTVT.

The chain couples TRBV6-4 to TRBJ1-1; possible D gene TRBD1, 5 bases. V was pared by 3 bases and J by 6 bases, with 11 bases between. Per the germline V gene, CDR1 is MRHNA and CDR2 is SNTAGT. The CDR3 has 13 residues. The CDR3 DNA reads as TGTGCCAGCAGTGATCGTTTCAGGGCTGAAGCTTTCTTT. It yields the protein CASSDRFRAEAFF.

This clone was counted once. The rearrangement uses TRBV27 and TRBJ2-1; 10 nucleotides align to TRBD2. CDR1 is MNHEY, CDR2 SMNVEV, per germline (reference sequence). V gave up 0 bases and J gave up 6 bases; unmatched junction bases: 2. CDR3 length: 15 amino acids. Written as DNA, the CDR3 is TGTGCCAGCAGTTTATCCAGCGGGGGGGCCAATGAGCAGTTCTTC. It codes for CASSLSSGGANEQFF.

This chain links TRBV29-1 with TRBJ1-1, with D hard to call. Trimming shortened V by 7 bases and J by 4 bases, and 16 bases separated the two germline ends. The CDR3 extends over 13 amino acids. Looked up from germline, CDR1 is SQVTM and CDR2 is ANQGSEA. CDR3 sequence: CSAQRYSSTEAFF. For the CDR3, the DNA is TGCAGCGCTCAGCGGTACAGTAGCACTGAAGCTTTCTTT.

This clone was seen once. This chain links TRBV6-6 with TRBJ2-7; possibly TRBD1 for D (6 bases). Between the trimmed V and J ends, which lost 6 bases and 7 bases, there was a span of 22 bases. The CDR3 totals 15 residues. Germline loops: CDR1 MNHNY, CDR2 SVGAGI (reference sequence). This CDR3 reads CASSPSVQGRGEQYF. The CDR3 coding sequence is TGTGCCAGCAGCCCCTCCGTACAGGGCCGCGGAGAGCAGTACTTC.

The chain combines TRBV11-3 with TRBJ1-6; a possible D gene is TRBD1 (6 bases). Germline-derived CDR1 and CDR2 are SGHNT and YENEEA. Trimming pared 0 bases from V and 7 bases from J, leaving 13 bases between. This CDR3 has 16 amino acids. The CDR3 DNA is TGTGCCAGCAGCTTAGATTCAGGGGATCCGAATTCACCCCTCCACTTT. Its protein is CASSLDSGDPNSPLHF.

This clone appeared a few times. This chain uses TRBV10-2 with TRBJ1-1; the D is unclear. Deletions cut 3 bases from V and 3 bases from J, with 5 bases between. The CDR3 covers 12 residues. Looked up from germline, CDR1 is WSHSY and CDR2 is SAAADI. The CDR3 loop reads CASSDHYTEAFF. In nucleotides, the CDR3 is TGCGCCAGCAGTGACCATTACACTGAAGCTTTCTTT.

The chain is built from TRBV7-9 and TRBJ2-6; 7 nucleotides match TRBD1. CDR3 length: 18 amino acids. The V gene end was trimmed by 0 bases and the J gene end by 0 bases; junction bases not matched to a gene: 5. Germline loops: CDR1 SEHNR, CDR2 FQNEAQ (reference sequence). CDR3 sequence: CASSLAERGLSGANVLTF. CDR3 nucleotides: TGTGCCAGCAGCTTAGCGGAGAGGGGGCTCTCTGGGGCCAACGTCCTGACTTTC.

The V gene is TRBV4-3, the J gene TRBJ1-6; D is ambiguous. Germline V gives CDR1 LGHNA, CDR2 YSLEER. CDR3 size: 17 residues. V lost 1 base to trimming and J lost 0 bases, with 10 bases between them. This CDR3 reads CASSQVSPSSYNSPLHF. In nucleotides, the CDR3 is TGCGCCAGCAGCCAAGTATCCCCGAGCTCCTATAATTCACCCCTCCACTTT.

This clone was recorded once. The genes are TRBV27 and TRBJ1-2, with 8 bases identical to TRBD1. CDR3 length: 12 amino acids. Germline V CDR1 and CDR2: MNHEY, SMNVEV (reference sequence). V was clipped by 6 bases and J by 7 bases; unmatched bases: 4. The DNA of the CDR3 is TGTGCCAGCAGGACAGGGGTTTCTGGCTACACCTTC. It encodes CASRTGVSGYTF.

This clone was found a few times. The rearrangement uses TRBV7-2 and TRBJ2-1, with D perhaps matching TRBD1 (6 bases). Germline V gene lookup returns CDR1 SGHTA and CDR2 FQGNSA. The V end lost 5 bases, the J end lost 4 bases, and 18 bases lay between the germline ends. This CDR3 region has 16 residues. CDR3 DNA: TGTGCCAGCAGCACCCTTCAGGGGCTACCATACAATGAGCAGTTCTTC. This codes for CASSTLQGLPYNEQFF.

The chain links TRBV11-2 to TRBJ2-7, with 13 nucleotides matching TRBD2. This CDR3 is built from 16 residues. Germline loops: CDR1 SGHAT, CDR2 FQNNGV. V trimming: 1 base; J trimming: 5 bases; junction bases outside the gene matches: 5. In DNA, the CDR3 is TGTGCCAGCAGCTTAGGTCTGACTAGCGGGGGGCACGAGCAGTACTTC. Its translation is CASSLGLTSGGHEQYF.

The V gene is TRBV28, the J gene TRBJ1-4; a possible D gene is TRBD1 (6 bases). Looked up from germline, CDR1 is MDHEN and CDR2 is SYDVKM. CDR3 size: 12 residues. Trimming pared 9 bases from V and 3 bases from J, leaving 8 bases between. DNA of the CDR3: TGTGCCAGTGGGACACCTAATGAAAAACTGTTTTTT. Protein product: CASGTPNEKLFF. The full variable domain, rest sourced from reference TRBV28 and TRBJ1-4, is DVKVTQSSRYLVKRTGEKVFLECVQDMDHENMFWYRQDPGLGLRLIYFSYDVKMKEKGDIPEGYSVSREKKERFSLILESASTNQTSMYLCASGTPNEKLFFGSGTQLSVL.

The chain couples TRBV7-3 to TRBJ2-3; D ambiguous. Trimming removed 4 bases from V and 2 bases from J, with 10 bases in between. Germline values: CDR1 SGHTA, CDR2 FQGTGA. The CDR3 is made up of 14 amino acids. The CDR3 loop is CASSSGDFTDTQYF. The CDR3 bases are TGTGCCAGCAGCTCCGGCGACTTCACAGATACGCAGTATTTT.

The chain couples TRBV19 to TRBJ1-2; D is unresolved. The V and J ends lost 6 bases and 8 bases respectively, with 13 bases between them. The germline CDR1 and CDR2 sequences are LNHDA and SQIVND (reference sequence). The CDR3 covers 12 residues. The CDR3 nucleotides read TGTGCCAGTAGCCCCGGGAGGCAAGGCTACACCTTC. Protein product: CASSPGRQGYTF.

The gene calls are TRBV4-2 and TRBJ1-6, with 7 bases fitting TRBD1. Trimming cost V 3 bases and J 6 bases; bases outside gene matches: 17. This CDR3 is 19 amino acids long. In germline, CDR1 is LGHNA, CDR2 YNFKEQ. The CDR3 loop is CASSHTLFGLGQSNSPLHF. For the CDR3, the DNA is TGTGCCAGCAGCCATACCTTGTTCGGGTTGGGACAGAGTAATTCACCCCTCCACTTT.

The gene calls are TRBV9 and TRBJ1-6; D not resolved. Trimming cost V 2 bases and J 4 bases, with 7 bases left between them. Germline values: CDR1 SGDLS, CDR2 YYNGEE. The CDR3 consists of 14 residues. This chain's CDR3 is CASSVKSYNSPLHF. For the CDR3, the DNA is TGTGCCAGCAGCGTGAAGAGTTATAATTCACCCCTCCACTTT.

V is TRBV11-1 and J is TRBJ1-6; 9 nucleotides agree with TRBD1. The germline V gene encodes CDR1 SGHAT and CDR2 FQDESV (reference sequence). The CDR3 consists of 16 residues. V shed 3 bases and J 7 bases; nucleotides not matched to a gene: 7. The CDR3 nucleotides read TGTGCCAGCAGCTTGGGACCGGGACAGGGAAATTCACCCCTCCACTTT. Translation: CASSLGPGQGNSPLHF. Variable domain in full (rest from reference TRBV11-1 and TRBJ1-6): EAEVAQSPRYKITEKSQAVAFWCDPISGHATLYWYRQILGQGPELLVQFQDESVVDDSQLPKDRFSAERLKGVDSTLKIQPAELGDSAMYLCASSLGPGQGNSPLHFGNGTRLTVT.

This clone came up once. The V and J genes are TRBV7-8 and TRBJ1-3; D gene ambiguous. The CDR3 sequence is 14 residues long. Trimming pared 6 bases from V and 0 bases from J, leaving 9 bases between. Germline loops: CDR1 SGHVS, CDR2 FQNEAQ. The CDR3 loop reads CASRTDSSGNTIYF. CDR3 sequence (DNA): TGTGCCAGCAGAACAGATTCCTCTGGAAACACCATATATTTT.

The V gene is TRBV7-9, the J gene TRBJ2-6, with D possibly being TRBD2 (5 bases). V was pared by 3 bases and J by 3 bases, with 12 bases between. CDR1 and CDR2 (germline): SEHNR, FQNEAQ (reference sequence). CDR3 length: 16 amino acids. The CDR3 is CASSLTRTDGANVLTF. The CDR3 coding sequence is TGTGCCAGCAGCTTGACGAGGACTGATGGGGCCAACGTCCTGACTTTC.

The CDR3 reads CASRNRERDTEAFF. CDR3 DNA: TGTGCCAGCAGGAACAGGGAGAGGGACACTGAAGCTTTCTTT. This chain connects TRBV6-4 to TRBJ1-1; tentatively, D is TRBD1 (6 bases). Germline-derived CDR1 and CDR2 are MRHNA and SNTAGT. V was pared by 6 bases and J by 3 bases, with 14 bases between. The CDR3 contains 14 residues.

This chain links TRBV6-5 with TRBJ1-4, with D possibly matching TRBD1 (6 bases). The germline V gene encodes CDR1 MNHEY and CDR2 SVGAGI. V was cut by 6 bases and J by 3 bases, with 14 bases left in between. CDR3 size: 15 residues. For the CDR3, the DNA is TGTGCCAGCAGGGATACAGGGTCTTCTAATGAAAAACTGTTTTTT. It translates to CASRDTGSSNEKLFF.

The rearrangement joins TRBV7-2 to TRBJ2-6, with 10 bases that match TRBD2. This CDR3 region has 15 residues. V was pared by 9 bases and J by 1 base, with 3 bases of the junction left unmatched. Per the germline V gene, CDR1 is SGHTA and CDR2 is FQGNSA. The CDR3 here is CARAGGPSGANVLTF. DNA for the CDR3: TGTGCCAGAGCGGGGGGGCCTTCTGGGGCCAACGTCCTGACTTTC.

Only a few counts were recorded for this clone. This rearrangement joins TRBV30 to TRBJ1-5; D is perhaps TRBD1 (5 bases). V gave up 2 bases and J gave up 3 bases, with 8 bases separating them. The CDR3 is 13 residues long. The germline gives CDR1 GTSNPN, CDR2 SVGIG (reference sequence). Here the CDR3 DNA reads TGTGCCTGGAGTTCGGGACTCAATCAGCCCCAGCATTTT. Translating it yields CAWSSGLNQPQHF.